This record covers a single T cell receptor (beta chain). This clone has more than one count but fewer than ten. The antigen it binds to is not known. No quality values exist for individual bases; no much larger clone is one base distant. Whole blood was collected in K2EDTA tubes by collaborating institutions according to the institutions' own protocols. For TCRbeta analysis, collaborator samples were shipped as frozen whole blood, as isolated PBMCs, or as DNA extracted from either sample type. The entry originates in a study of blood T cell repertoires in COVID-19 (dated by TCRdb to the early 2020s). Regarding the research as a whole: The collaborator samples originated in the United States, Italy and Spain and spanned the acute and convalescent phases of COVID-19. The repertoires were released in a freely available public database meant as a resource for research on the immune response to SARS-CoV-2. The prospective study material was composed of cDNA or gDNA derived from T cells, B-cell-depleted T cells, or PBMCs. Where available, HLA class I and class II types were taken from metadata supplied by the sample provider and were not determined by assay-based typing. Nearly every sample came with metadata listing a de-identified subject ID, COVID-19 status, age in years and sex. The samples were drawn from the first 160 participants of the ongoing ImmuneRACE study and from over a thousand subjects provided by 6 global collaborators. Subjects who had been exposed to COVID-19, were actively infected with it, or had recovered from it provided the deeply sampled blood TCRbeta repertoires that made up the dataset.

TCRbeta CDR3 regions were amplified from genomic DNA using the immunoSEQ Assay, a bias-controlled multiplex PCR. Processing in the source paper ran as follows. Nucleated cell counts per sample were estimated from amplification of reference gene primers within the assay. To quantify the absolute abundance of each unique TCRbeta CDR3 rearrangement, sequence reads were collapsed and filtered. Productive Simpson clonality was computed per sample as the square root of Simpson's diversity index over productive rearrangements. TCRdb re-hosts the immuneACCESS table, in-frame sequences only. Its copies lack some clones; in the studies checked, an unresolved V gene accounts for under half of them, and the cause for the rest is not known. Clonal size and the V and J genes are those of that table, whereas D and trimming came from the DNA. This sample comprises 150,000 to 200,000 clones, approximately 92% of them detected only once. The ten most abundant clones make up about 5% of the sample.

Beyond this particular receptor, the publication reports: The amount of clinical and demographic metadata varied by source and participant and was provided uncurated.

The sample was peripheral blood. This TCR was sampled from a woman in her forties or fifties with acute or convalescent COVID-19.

The CDR3 in this case is CASRADSVGDYEQYF. The DNA sequence follows: TGTGCCAGCAGGGCCGACAGTGTAGGGGACTACGAGCAGTACTTC. This chain is built from TRBV6-6 and TRBJ2-7; D gene: possibly TRBD1, on 5 matching bases. Cut back by 6 bases and 3 bases, the V and J ends lie 18 bases apart. The CDR3 sequence holds 15 residues, the cysteine and phenylalanine included. CDR3 DNA only is kept here, 45 bases in frame from base 1. CDR1 and CDR2 are read off the germline V gene (reference sequence) as MNHNY and SVGAGI.